This note documents a single T cell receptor (beta chain) sequence. What it binds is unknown. This sample was included in a study of post-analysis software for immune sequencing data. Included in the TCR beta cDNA libraries were unique molecular identifiers. TCRdb passed the PCR reads through MiXCR, listing each CDR3 protein once. The repertoire consists of some 890,000 distinct CDR3 sequences, with under 70% occurring once and the leading ten covering 4.6%. Points from the study as a whole: The F measure placed samples prepared in the same batch into strongly shared clusters.

The receptor comes from a girl between 5 and 17 years old with multiple sclerosis. Input material: blood.

The CDR3 is CASSPELGSYEQYF. CDR3 nucleotide sequence: TGCGCCAGCAGTCCGGAATTGGGGTCGTACGAGCAGTACTTC. The chain links TRBV5-1 to TRBJ2-7; D not resolved. The CDR3 length is 14 residues. Germline-derived CDR1 and CDR2 are SGHRS and YFSETQ. Trimming removed 5 bases from V and 4 bases from J, with 16 bases in between.